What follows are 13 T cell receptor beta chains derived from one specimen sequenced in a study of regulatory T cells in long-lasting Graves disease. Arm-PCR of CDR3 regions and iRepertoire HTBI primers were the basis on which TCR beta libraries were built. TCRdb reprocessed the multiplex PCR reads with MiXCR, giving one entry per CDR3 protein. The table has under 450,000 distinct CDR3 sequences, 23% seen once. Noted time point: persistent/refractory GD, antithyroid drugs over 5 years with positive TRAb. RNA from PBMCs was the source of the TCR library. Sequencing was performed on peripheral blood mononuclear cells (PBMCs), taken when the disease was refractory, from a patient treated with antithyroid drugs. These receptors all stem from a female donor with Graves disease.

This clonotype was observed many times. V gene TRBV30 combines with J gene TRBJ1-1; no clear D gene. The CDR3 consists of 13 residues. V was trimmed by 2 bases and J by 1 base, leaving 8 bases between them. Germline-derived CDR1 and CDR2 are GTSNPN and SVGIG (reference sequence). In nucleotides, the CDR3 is TGTGCCTGGAGTTACAGCGAGAACACTGAAGCTTTCTTT. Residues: CAWSYSENTEAFF.

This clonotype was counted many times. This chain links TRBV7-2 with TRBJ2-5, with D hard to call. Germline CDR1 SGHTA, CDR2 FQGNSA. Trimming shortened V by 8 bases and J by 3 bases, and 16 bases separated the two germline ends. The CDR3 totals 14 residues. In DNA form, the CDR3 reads TGTGCCAGCGTCTCGGTGGGCAGGAAAGAGACCCAGTACTTC. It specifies CASVSVGRKETQYF.

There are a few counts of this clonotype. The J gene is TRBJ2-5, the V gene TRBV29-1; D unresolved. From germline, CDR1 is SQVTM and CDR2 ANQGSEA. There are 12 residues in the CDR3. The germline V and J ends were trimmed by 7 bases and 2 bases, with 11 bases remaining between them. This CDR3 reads CSGQKGQETQYF. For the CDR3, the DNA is TGCAGCGGACAAAAGGGTCAAGAGACCCAGTACTTC.

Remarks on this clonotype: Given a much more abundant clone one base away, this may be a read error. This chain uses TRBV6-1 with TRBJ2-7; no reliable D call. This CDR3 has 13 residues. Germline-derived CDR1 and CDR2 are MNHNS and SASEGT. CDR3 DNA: TGTGCCAGCCGTCCTTCGATCTCCTACGAGCAGTGCTTC. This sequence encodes CASRPSISYEQCF.

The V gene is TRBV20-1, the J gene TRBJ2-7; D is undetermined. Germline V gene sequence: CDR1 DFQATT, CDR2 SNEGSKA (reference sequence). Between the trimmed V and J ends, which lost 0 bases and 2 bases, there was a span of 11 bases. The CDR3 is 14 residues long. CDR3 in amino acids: CSARDTAGAYEQYF. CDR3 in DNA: TGCAGTGCTAGAGACACCGCTGGGGCCTACGAGCAGTACTTC.

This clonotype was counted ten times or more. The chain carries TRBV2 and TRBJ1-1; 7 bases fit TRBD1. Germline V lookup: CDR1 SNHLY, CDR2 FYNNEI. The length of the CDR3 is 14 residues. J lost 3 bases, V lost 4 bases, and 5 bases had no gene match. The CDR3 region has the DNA TGTGCCAGCAGTGTCGACAGGGTAGACACTGAAGCTTTCTTT. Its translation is CASSVDRVDTEAFF.

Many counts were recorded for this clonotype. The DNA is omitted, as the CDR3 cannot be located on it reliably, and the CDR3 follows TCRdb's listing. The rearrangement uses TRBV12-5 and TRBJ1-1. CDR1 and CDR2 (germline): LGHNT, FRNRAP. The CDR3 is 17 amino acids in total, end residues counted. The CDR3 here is CASGLGMGSGTTTEAFF.

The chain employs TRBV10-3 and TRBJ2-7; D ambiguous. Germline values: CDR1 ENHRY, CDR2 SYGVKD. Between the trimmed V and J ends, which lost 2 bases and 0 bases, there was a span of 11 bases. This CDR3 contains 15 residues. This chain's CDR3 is CAISEQLKSSYEQYF. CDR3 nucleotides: TGTGCCATCAGTGAGCAGCTCAAGAGCTCCTACGAGCAGTACTTC.

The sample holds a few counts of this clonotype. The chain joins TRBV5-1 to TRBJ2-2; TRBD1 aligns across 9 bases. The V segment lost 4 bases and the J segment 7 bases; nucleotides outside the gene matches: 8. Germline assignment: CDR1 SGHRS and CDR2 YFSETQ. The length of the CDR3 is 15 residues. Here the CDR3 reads CASSPTGTGIGELFF. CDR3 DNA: TGCGCCAGCAGCCCGACCGGGACAGGGATCGGGGAGCTGTTTTTT.

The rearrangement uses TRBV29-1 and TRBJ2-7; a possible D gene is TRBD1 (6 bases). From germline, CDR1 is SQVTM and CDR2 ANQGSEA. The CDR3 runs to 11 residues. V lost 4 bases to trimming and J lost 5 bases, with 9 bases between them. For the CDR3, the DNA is TGCAGCGTTGTAAGGACAGACGAGCAGTACTTC. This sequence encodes CSVVRTDEQYF.

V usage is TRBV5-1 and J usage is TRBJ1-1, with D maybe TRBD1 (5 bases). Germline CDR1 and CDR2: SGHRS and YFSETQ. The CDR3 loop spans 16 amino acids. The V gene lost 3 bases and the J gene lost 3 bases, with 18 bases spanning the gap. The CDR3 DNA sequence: TGCGCCAGCAGCTCCGCGGTCAGGGTCTTACACACTGAAGCTTTCTTT. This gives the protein CASSSAVRVLHTEAFF.

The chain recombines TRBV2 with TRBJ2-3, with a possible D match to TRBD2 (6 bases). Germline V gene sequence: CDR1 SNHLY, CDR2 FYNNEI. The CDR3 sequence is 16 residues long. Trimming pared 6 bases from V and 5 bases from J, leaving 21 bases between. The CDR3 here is CASRAGTYISLDTQYF. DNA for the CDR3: TGTGCCAGCAGGGCCGGGACTTACATCAGCCTAGATACGCAGTATTTT.

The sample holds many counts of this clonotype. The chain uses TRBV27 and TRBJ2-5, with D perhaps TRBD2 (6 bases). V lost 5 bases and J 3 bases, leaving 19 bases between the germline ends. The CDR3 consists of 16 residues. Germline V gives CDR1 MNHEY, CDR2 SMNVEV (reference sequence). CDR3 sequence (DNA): TGTGCCAGCAGTGCATTCCGAAACAAGCGGGAAGAGACCCAGTACTTC. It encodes CASSAFRNKREETQYF.